Below, one T cell receptor (beta chain) is given with its context. Its antigen remains unidentified. No base qualities exist here, and no much larger clone lies one base off it. The CDR3 sequence holds 12 residues, the cysteine and phenylalanine included. CDR3 DNA only is kept here, 36 bases in frame from base 1. Taken from the germline V gene (reference sequence), the CDR1 and CDR2 loops are LNHDA and SQIVND. Here V drops 5 bases and J drops 8 bases, and the junction holds 1 base not matched to any gene. The sample belongs to a study of Tregs in tolerant kidney transplant recipients (dated by TCRdb to the late 2010s). Regarding the complete study: The study used TCRbeta sequencing to identify donor-specific regulatory T cells before combined kidney and bone marrow transplantation, then tracked those cells after transplant. The paper as a whole reports these results and caveats: The study was limited by small patient numbers, and the findings need validation in larger populations and under other immunosuppression protocols. PCR primers changed over time for some patients, so nucleotide-level comparison across those patients' samples was not possible. Biological reproducibility was not examined directly, but technical replication error appeared to be minimal. Donor-specific Treg expansion exceeded global Treg expansion in tolerant patients, suggesting antigen-driven rather than nonspecific expansion. Expanding Tregs with activated donor B cells appeared to identify the most biologically relevant and donor-specific TCRbeta repertoire.

For TCRbeta CDR3 sequencing, genomic DNA was extracted from sorted cells using the QIAGEN DNeasy Blood and Tissue Kit. High-throughput TCRbeta CDR3 sequencing was carried out commercially through immunoSEQ, with PCR amplification with bias correction and internal controls included. The original pipeline was this. A unique productive TCRbeta sequence was defined by the CDR3 nucleotide sequence when primers matched, and otherwise by the CDR3 amino acid sequence together with the Vbeta and Jbeta genes. Sorting error was corrected by removing sequences shared between sorted populations at a frequency ratio of 2:1 or less, and the remaining shared sequences were assigned to the higher population. A sequence counted as donor-reactive if, in CFSE-low cells, the sequence had a frequency of at least 0.01% and was expanded at least 5-fold compared with unstimulated cells. Jensen-Shannon divergence, calculated on the top 100 TCRbeta sequences ranked by frequency, was used to quantify repertoire divergence. For any sample with multiple sequencing runs, sorting error was corrected in each run separately before the runs were pooled. The source is immuneACCESS, and TCRdb retained only in-frame sequences with V and J called. Part of the clones is not carried over; for the studies checked, unresolved V genes explain less than half of this, and the remainder is unexplained. V and J calls and clone size are as listed in that table; D and trimming were resolved from the DNA. This sample gives 95,000 or so clones in total; roughly 93% of them show up just once. More than 1.5% of the sample is held by the ten biggest clonotypes.

The transplants used related donors with nonmyeloablative bone marrow transplantation, and mixed chimerism in the human trials was transient. Thawed PBMCs were FACS-sorted into unstimulated Tregs (CD4+CD25+CD127-), CD4+ non-Tregs (CD4+CD25-), CD4 cells and CD8 cells. The patients were a handful of recipients of combined kidney and bone marrow transplants from the ITN036ST trial, and samples were available only for these trial subjects. Healthy control blood was separated into PBMCs by Ficoll density gradient and cryopreserved, and patient PBMCs were collected both before and after transplant. The TCR originated in a human patient who received a combined kidney and bone marrow transplant. Following transplantation, T cells from the graft donor may be among those present. The V and J segments used are TRBV19 and TRBJ1-4; 8 junctional bases match TRBD1. The sample in question was CD4+ T cells from blood (PBMCs), obtained 12 months after the transplant. CDR3 loop: CASSDRGEKLFF. Read as DNA, the sequence is TGTGCCAGTAGTGACAGGGGCGAAAAACTGTTTTTT.